These T cell receptor beta chains were read from a single sample in a study of blood T cell repertoires in COVID-19. Produced via immunoSEQ multiplex PCR; TCRdb's table is partial and in-frame only. The sample yields 75,000 to 95,000 clones, about 83% seen once. The source material was peripheral blood. Every receptor here comes from a man aged 55 to 70 with acute or convalescent COVID-19. Both conserved end residues are part of each CDR3. The D gene is left open where the match is weak. A row's size may be missing; if present it is once, few, many or a size class.

. TRBJ1-2 TRBV7-8 . TGTGCCAGCAGCCTGACCCTTTGGCAGGGGCTTTCCCCTGGCTATGGCTACACCTTC CASSLTLWQGLSPGYGYTF
. TRBJ1-2 TRBV27 . TGTGCCAGCAGTTTAGTGTCAGGCGGGACTATCGGAGGCTACACCTTC CASSLVSGGTIGGYTF
. TRBJ2-3 TRBV11-2 . TGTGCCAGCAGCTTAGTTCGTCTGCGACAGGACACAGATACGCAGTATTTT CASSLVRLRQDTDTQYF
TRBD2 TRBJ2-5 TRBV2 . TGTGCCAGCAGTGGGGGACTAGCGGGGGACCGGGAGACCCAGTACTTC CASSGGLAGDRETQYF
. TRBJ1-4 TRBV5-1 few TGCGCCAGCAGCTTGGGATTGGACAGCGAAAAACTGTTTTTT CASSLGLDSEKLFF
TRBD1 TRBJ2-5 TRBV2 . TGTGCCAGCAGTGGCCAGACAGGGGAGGAAAAAGAGACCCAGTACTTC CASSGQTGEEKETQYF
. TRBJ1-5 TRBV30 . TGTGCCTGGAGTCAGACAGCCAAAAATCAGCCCCAGCATTTT CAWSQTAKNQPQHF
TRBD1 TRBJ1-6 TRBV19 few TGTGCCAGTAGTACCGGGACAGGGTCGAGTAATTCACCCCTCCACTTT CASSTGTGSSNSPLHF
TRBD1 TRBJ1-3 TRBV6-5 . TGTGCCAGCATCCTGACCCAGGGGGCTGGAAACACCATATATTTT CASILTQGAGNTIYF
TRBD1 TRBJ1-1 TRBV19 once TGTGCCAGTAGTATCACCCTGACAGGGACGGGTCGGGTGAACACTGAAGCTTTCTTT CASSITLTGTGRVNTEAFF
. TRBJ1-1 TRBV19 few TGTGCCAGTAGTACACTCAACACTGAAGCTTTCTTT CASSTLNTEAFF
. TRBJ2-3 TRBV25-1 . TGTGCCAGCAGTAGGGGAGGCGGCCCCACGGATACGCAGTATTTT CASSRGGGPTDTQYF
TRBD1 TRBJ1-1 TRBV5-1 . TGCGCCAGCAGCTTGTTGGGGACAGGGGGGAACACTGAAGCTTTCTTT CASSLLGTGGNTEAFF
TRBD1 TRBJ1-5 TRBV27 . TGTGCCAGCAGTTTAACAGGGGGCGACAATCAGCCCCAGCATTTT CASSLTGGDNQPQHF
TRBD1 TRBJ1-5 TRBV19 . TGTGCCAGTAGCGCCACAGGGGGTGGTCAGCCCCAGCATTTT CASSATGGGQPQHF
TRBD2 TRBJ2-3 TRBV5-1 . TGCGCCAGCAGCCCCTCCGGGACTAGCGGAGATACGCAGTATTTT CASSPSGTSGDTQYF
. TRBJ2-7 TRBV6-5 once TGTGCCAGCTCCAGGGGCCCCTCCTACGAGCAGTACTTC CASSRGPSYEQYF
TRBD2 TRBJ2-7 TRBV13 once TGTGCCAGCAGCTCAGGACTAGTAGGCGAGCAGTACTTC CASSSGLVGEQYF
. TRBJ2-7 TRBV19 . TGTGCCAGTAGTATAGGGACTCTCCTGGGCGAGCAGTACTTC CASSIGTLLGEQYF
TRBD1 TRBJ1-2 TRBV15 . TGTGCCACCAGCAGCCCCATCTCCCGGGACAGGGGATATGGCTACACCTTC CATSSPISRDRGYGYTF
TRBD2 TRBJ2-3 TRBV5-8 . TGTGCCAGCAGCGCCGGTACTAGCGGGGGGGCCATCGTCACAGATACGCAGTATTTT CASSAGTSGGAIVTDTQYF
. TRBJ1-4 TRBV4-3 once TGCGCCAGCAGCCAAGCCTCGGCAACTAATGAAAAACTGTTTTTT CASSQASATNEKLFF